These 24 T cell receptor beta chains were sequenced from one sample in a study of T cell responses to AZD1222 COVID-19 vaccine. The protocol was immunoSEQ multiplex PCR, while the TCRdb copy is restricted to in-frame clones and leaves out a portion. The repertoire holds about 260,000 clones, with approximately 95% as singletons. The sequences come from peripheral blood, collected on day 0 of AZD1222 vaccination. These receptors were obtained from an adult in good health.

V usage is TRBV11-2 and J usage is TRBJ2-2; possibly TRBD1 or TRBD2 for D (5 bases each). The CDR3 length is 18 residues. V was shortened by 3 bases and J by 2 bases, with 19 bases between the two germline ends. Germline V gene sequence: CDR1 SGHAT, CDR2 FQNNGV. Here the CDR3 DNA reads TGTGCCAGCAGCTTTCCAAAAAAGGGACGTATAAACACCGGGGAGCTGTTTTTT. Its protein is CASSFPKKGRINTGELFF. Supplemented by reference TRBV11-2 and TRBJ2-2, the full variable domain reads EAGVAQSPRYKIIEKRQSVAFWCNPISGHATLYWYQQILGQGPKLLIQFQNNGVVDDSQLPKDRFSAERLKGVDSTLKIQPAKLEDSAVYLCASSFPKKGRINTGELFFGEGSRLTVL.

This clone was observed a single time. CDR3 protein: CAWSQIRTGRETNEKLFF. Written as DNA, the CDR3 is TGTGCCTGGAGTCAAATCCGGACAGGGAGGGAAACTAATGAAAAACTGTTTTTT. The chain is built from TRBV30 and TRBJ1-4, with 8 bases aligning to TRBD1. The CDR3 contains 18 residues. The J segment lost 1 base and the V segment lost 2 bases, leaving 12 bases of the junction unmatched. Germline CDR1 is GTSNPN and CDR2 is SVGIG (reference sequence).

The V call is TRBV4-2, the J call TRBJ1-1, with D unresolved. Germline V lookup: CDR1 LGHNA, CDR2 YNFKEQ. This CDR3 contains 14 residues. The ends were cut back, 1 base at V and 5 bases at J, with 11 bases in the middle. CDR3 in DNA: TGTGCCAGCAGCCAAGGTTACCCGGGGACTGAAGCTTTCTTT. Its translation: CASSQGYPGTEAFF.

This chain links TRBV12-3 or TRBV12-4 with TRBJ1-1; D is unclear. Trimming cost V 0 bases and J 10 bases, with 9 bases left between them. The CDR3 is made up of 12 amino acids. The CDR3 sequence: CASSLARAGAFF. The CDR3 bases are TGTGCCAGCAGTTTAGCAAGAGCGGGAGCTTTCTTT.

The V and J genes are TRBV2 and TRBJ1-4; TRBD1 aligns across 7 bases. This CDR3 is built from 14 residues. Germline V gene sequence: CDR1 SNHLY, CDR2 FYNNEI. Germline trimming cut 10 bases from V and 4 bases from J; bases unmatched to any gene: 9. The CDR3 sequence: CATKAQGDNEKLFF. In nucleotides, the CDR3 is TGTGCCACCAAAGCTCAGGGGGATAATGAAAAACTGTTTTTT.

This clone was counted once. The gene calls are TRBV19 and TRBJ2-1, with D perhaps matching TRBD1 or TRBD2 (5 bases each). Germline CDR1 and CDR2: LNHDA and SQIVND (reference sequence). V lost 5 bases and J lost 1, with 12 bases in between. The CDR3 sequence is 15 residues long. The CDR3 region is CASSGGERSYNEQFF. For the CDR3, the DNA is TGTGCCAGTAGTGGGGGAGAGAGGTCCTACAATGAGCAGTTCTTC.

CDR3 in amino acids: CAGKPGLSSYEQYF. CDR3 coding DNA: TGTGCCGGTAAACCGGGACTAAGCTCCTACGAGCAGTACTTC. The chain uses TRBV2 and TRBJ2-7, with 7 bases that match TRBD2. Germline trimming cut 11 bases from V and 0 bases from J; bases unmatched to any gene: 10. Germline CDR1 and CDR2: SNHLY and FYNNEI. The length of the CDR3 is 14 residues.

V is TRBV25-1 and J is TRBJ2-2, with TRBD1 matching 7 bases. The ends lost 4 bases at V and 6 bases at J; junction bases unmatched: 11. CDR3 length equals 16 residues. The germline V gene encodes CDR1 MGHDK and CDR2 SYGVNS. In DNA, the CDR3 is TGTGCCAGCAGTGGTTTCAGGGGGTTGGTTCCCGGGGAGCTGTTTTTT. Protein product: CASSGFRGLVPGELFF.

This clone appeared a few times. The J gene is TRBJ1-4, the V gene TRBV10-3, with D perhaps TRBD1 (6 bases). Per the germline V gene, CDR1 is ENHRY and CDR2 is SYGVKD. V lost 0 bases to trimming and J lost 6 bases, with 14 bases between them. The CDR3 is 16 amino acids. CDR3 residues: CAISESGNREDEKLFF. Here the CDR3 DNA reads TGTGCCATCAGTGAGTCGGGCAACAGGGAAGATGAAAAACTGTTTTTT.

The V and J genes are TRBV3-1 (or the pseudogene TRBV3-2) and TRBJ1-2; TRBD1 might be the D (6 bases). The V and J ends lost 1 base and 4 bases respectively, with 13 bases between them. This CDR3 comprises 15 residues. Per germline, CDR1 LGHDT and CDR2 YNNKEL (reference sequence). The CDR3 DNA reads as TGTGCCAGCAGCCAAGCCTCCGGGGGCGGCTATGGCTACACCTTC. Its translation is CASSQASGGGYGYTF.

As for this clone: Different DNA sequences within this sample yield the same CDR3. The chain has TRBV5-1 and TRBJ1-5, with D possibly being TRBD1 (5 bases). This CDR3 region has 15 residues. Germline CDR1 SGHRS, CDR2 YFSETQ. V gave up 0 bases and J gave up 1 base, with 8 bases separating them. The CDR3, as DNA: TGCGCCAGCAGCTTGGTTGGGGGGAGCAATCAGCCCCAGCATTTT. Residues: CASSLVGGSNQPQHF.

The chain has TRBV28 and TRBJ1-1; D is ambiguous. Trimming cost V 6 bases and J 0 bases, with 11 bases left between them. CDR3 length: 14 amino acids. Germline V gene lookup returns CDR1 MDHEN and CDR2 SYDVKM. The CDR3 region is CASRPSFLNTEAFF. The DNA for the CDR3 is TGTGCCAGCAGACCTTCTTTCCTGAACACTGAAGCTTTCTTT.

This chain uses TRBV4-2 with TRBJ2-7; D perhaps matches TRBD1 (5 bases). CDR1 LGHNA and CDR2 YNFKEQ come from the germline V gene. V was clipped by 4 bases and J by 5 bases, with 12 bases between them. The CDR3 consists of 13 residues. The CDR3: CASSLDRTHEQYF. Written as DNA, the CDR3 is TGTGCCAGCAGCCTTGACAGAACGCACGAGCAGTACTTC.

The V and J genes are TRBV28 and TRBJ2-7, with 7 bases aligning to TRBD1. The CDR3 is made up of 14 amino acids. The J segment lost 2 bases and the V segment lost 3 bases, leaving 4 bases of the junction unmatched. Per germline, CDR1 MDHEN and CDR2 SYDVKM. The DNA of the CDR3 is TGTGCCAGCAGTTTCCCAGGGACAGCCTACGAGCAGTACTTC. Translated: CASSFPGTAYEQYF.

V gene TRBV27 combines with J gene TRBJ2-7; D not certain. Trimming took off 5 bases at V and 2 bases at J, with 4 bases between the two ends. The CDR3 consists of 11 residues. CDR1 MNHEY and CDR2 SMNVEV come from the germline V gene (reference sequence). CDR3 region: CASSPPYEQYF. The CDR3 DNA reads TGTGCCAGCAGTCCCCCCTACGAGCAGTACTTC.

The CDR3 loop reads CASSFGGGAVTNEKLFF. CDR3 nucleotide sequence: TGCGCCAGCAGCTTCGGAGGGGGCGCGGTAACTAATGAAAAACTGTTTTTT. The chain joins TRBV5-1 to TRBJ1-4, with 7 bases matching TRBD1. CDR1 and CDR2 (germline): SGHRS, YFSETQ. The J segment lost 1 base and the V segment lost 2 bases, leaving 8 bases of the junction unmatched. CDR3 length equals 17 residues.

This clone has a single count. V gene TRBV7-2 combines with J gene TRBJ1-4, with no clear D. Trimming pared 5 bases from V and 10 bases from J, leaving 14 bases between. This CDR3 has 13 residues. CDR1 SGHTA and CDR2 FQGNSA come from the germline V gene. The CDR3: CASSEPSFRKLFF. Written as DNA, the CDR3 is TGTGCCAGCAGCGAACCCTCGTTCAGAAAACTGTTTTTT.

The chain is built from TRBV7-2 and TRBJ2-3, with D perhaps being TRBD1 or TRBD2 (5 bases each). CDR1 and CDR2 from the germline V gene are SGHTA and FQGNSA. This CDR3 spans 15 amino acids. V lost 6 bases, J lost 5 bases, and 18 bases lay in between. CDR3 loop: CASSSYTPGRDTQYF. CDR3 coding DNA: TGTGCCAGCAGTTCCTATACCCCAGGGAGAGATACGCAGTATTTT.

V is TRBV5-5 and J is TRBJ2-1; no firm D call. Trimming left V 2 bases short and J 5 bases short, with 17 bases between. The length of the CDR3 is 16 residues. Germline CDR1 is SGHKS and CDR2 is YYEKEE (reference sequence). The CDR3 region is CASSLRPTPTNNEQFF. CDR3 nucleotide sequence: TGTGCCAGCAGCTTAAGACCCACTCCGACGAACAATGAGCAGTTCTTC.

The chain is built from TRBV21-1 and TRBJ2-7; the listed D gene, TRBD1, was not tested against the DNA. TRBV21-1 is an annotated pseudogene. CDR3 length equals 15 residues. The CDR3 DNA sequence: TGTGCCAGCACAGGGAAGCCCGAACGGAACTACGAGCAGTACTTC. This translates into CASTGKPERNYEQYF.

In DNA form, the CDR3 reads TGTGCCTGGAGCCAAACGGGAAACCAGCATTTT. Residues: CAWSQTGNQHF. The chain combines TRBV30 with TRBJ1-5; D remains unclear. The CDR3 is 11 amino acids. V lost 3 bases and J 12 bases, leaving 12 bases between the germline ends. CDR1 and CDR2 from the germline V gene are GTSNPN and SVGIG (reference sequence).

CDR3 sequence reads: CASRGSGNTIYF. In DNA form, the CDR3 reads TGTGCCAGCAGGGGCTCTGGAAACACCATATATTTT. The chain recombines TRBV28 with TRBJ1-3, with D uncertain. Germline CDR1 reads MDHEN; CDR2 reads SYDVKM. V lost 6 bases and J lost 0, with 3 bases in between. The CDR3 extends over 12 amino acids.

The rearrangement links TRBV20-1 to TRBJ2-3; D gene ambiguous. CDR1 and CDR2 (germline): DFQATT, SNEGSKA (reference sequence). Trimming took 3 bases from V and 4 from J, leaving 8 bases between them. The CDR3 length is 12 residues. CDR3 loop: CSASFQADTQYF. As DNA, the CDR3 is TGCAGTGCTAGTTTCCAGGCAGATACGCAGTATTTT.

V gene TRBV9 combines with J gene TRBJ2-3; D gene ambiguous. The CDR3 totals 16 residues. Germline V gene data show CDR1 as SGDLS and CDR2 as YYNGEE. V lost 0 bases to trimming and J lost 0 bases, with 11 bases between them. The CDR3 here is CASSVGAGPSTDTQYF. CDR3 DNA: TGTGCCAGCAGCGTAGGGGCAGGTCCTAGCACAGATACGCAGTATTTT. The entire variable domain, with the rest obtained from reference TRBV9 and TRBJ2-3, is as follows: DSGVTQTPKHLITATGQRVTLRCSPRSGDLSVYWYQQSLDQGLQFLIQYYNGEERAKGNILERFSAQQFPDLHSELNLSSLELGDSALYFCASSVGAGPSTDTQYFGPGTRLTVL.